This record looks at one T cell receptor (beta chain) sequence and its context. At one end, the junction sequence differs from germline, possibly due to a read error. The source of the sample is a study of T cell changes during pregnancy in multiple sclerosis. The CDR3 sequence is 15 residues long. Per the germline V gene, CDR1 is SSHAT and CDR2 is FNYEAQ (reference sequence). Sequenced by immunoSEQ multiplex PCR; TCRdb stores in-frame clones only, minus some. The sample carries about 130,000 clones, less than 97% recorded once. The chain is built from TRBV7-7 and TRBJ2-1, with 13 bases fitting TRBD2. The origin of this receptor is a female donor with multiple sclerosis, enrolled in a pregnancy study. The source was peripheral blood, collected after pregnancy. CDR3 protein: CASSLGLAGFDEQFF. Here the CDR3 DNA reads TGTGCTAGCAGCTTGGGACTAGCGGGATTCGATGAGCAGTTCTTC.